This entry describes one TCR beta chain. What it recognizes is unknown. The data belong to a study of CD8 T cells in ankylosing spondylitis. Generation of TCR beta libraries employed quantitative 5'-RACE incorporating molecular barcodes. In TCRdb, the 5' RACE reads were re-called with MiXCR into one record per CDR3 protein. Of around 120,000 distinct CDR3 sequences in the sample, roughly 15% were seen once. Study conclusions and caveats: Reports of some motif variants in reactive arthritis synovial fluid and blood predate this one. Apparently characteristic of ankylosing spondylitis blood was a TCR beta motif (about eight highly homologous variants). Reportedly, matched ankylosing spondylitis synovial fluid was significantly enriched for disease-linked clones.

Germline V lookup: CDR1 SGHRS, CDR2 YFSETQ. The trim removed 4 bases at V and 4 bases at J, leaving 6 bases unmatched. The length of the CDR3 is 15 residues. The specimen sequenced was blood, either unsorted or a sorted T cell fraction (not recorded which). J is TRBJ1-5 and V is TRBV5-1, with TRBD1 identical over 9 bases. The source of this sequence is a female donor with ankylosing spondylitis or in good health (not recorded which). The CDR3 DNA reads TGCGCCAGCAGCGGCGGGACAGGGCCAAATCAGCCCCAGCATTTT. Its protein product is CASSGGTGPNQPQHF.